This TCR beta chain was identified in a study of Ad26.COV2.S vaccination and SARS-CoV-2 variants. Study-level points and caveats: The breadth of spike-specific CD8+ and CD4+ T cell responses after vaccination was reportedly substantial. People who got the vaccine or the placebo had similar non-spike TCR breadth. Possibly, TCR breadth and depth analyses underestimated total T cell responses. Placebo recipients showed lower spike-specific TCR breadth than vaccinees.

Libraries were prepared by immunoSEQ multiplex PCR; TCRdb keeps only in-frame clonotypes and omits some of them. The table shows about 350,000 clones, with about 90% occurring only once. Comment on this clone: As yet, its antigen is unknown.

In germline, CDR1 is SGHRS, CDR2 YFSETQ. V was cut by 2 bases and J by 0 bases, with 2 bases left in between. The CDR3 contains 13 residues. This sequence joins TRBV5-1 and TRBJ1-4; D uncertain. Sample: peripheral blood, taken after recovery from COVID-19. The sequence came from a human donor who had recovered from COVID-19. The CDR3 is CASSFSTNEKLFF. As DNA, the CDR3 is TGCGCCAGCAGCTTCTCAACTAATGAAAAACTGTTTTTT.